This is a list of T cell receptor beta chains from one sample in a study of T cells in Graves' hyperthyroidism and ophthalmopathy. A single record per CDR3 protein comes from TCRdb applying MiXCR to the multiplex PCR reads. The sample consists of about 400,000 distinct CDR3 sequences, around 25% of them appearing once. Sequencing was performed on blood. These receptors all come from a middle-aged man with Graves' hyperthyroidism. CDR3s include the opening cysteine and the closing phenylalanine or tryptophan. The D gene is left open where the match is weak. Clone size is not always given. Where it is, it says once, few, many or a class for expanded clones.

>.|TRBJ2-7|TRBV5-1|few
CASSFQEDYEQYF
TGCGCCAGCAGCTTCCAGGAAGATTACGAGCAGTACTTC
>.|TRBJ1-1|TRBV7-2|.
CASSFDGRYTEAFF
TGTGCCAGCAGCTTTGATGGCAGGTACACTGAAGCTTTCTTT
>.|TRBJ2-7|TRBV5-1|.
CASTHGGTRVGHEQYF
TGCGCCAGCACCCATGGTGGGACACGTGTGGGCCACGAGCAGTACTTC
>.|TRBJ2-7|TRBV7-2|.
CASSSLWRQAPSSYEQYF
TGTGCCAGCAGCTCCCTCTGGAGACAGGCACCAAGCTCCTACGAGCAGTACTTC
>TRBD2|TRBJ2-3|TRBV5-4|once
CASRTLAGRTDTQYF
TGTGCCAGCCGTACCTTAGCGGGTAGGACAGATACGCAGTATTTT
>.|TRBJ2-7|TRBV14|few
CASSQAKVGLSYEQYF
TGTGCCAGCAGCCAAGCGAAAGTGGGCCTCTCCTACGAGCAGTACTTC
>.|TRBJ2-5|TRBV3-1|few
CASSQDPGRQETQYF
TGTGCCAGCAGCCAAGATCCGGGAAGGCAAGAGACCCAGTACTTC
>TRBD2|TRBJ2-1|TRBV10-3|few
CATTGTSGSKSYNEQFF
TGTGCCACCACCGGGACTAGCGGGAGTAAATCCTACAATGAGCAGTTCTTC
>.|TRBJ1-6|TRBV30|once
CAWTPGVAYNSPLHF
TGTGCCTGGACACCCGGAGTCGCCTATAATTCACCCCTCCACTTT
>TRBD1|TRBJ2-7|TRBV7-9|.
CASSALPGQETYEQYF
TGTGCCAGCAGTGCGTTACCGGGACAGGAAACCTACGAGCAGTACTTC
>.|TRBJ2-7|TRBV12-3/TRBV12-4|.
CASSLLETYYEQYF
TGTGCCAGCAGTCTCCTGGAAACTTACTACGAGCAGTACTTC
>.|TRBJ2-1|TRBV7-2|few
CASSLGYSNEQFF
TGTGCCAGCAGCTTAGGTTACTCTAATGAGCAGTTCTTC
>.|TRBJ1-1|TRBV19|few
CASNWGLNTEAFF
TGTGCCAGTAATTGGGGGCTGAACACTGAAGCTTTCTTT
>.|TRBJ1-2|TRBV14|.
CASSQGDRYYGYTF
TGTGCCAGCAGCCAAGGAGACAGATACTATGGCTACACCTTC
>.|TRBJ2-7|TRBV3-1|.
CASSQDLSGEQYF
TGTGCCAGCAGCCAAGATCTTTCCGGAGAGCAGTACTTC
>TRBD2|TRBJ2-7|TRBV28|many
CAIAGRPYEQYF
TGTGCCATAGCGGGTAGACCCTACGAGCAGTACTTC
>.|TRBJ1-1|TRBV6-2/TRBV6-3|many
CASSYISLGSNPEAFF
TGTGCCAGCAGTTATATATCTCTGGGGTCAAATCCTGAAGCTTTCTTT
>.|TRBJ2-2|TRBV12-3/TRBV12-4|.
CASQQSTTGELFF
TGTGCCAGCCAACAGTCCACAACCGGGGAGCTGTTTTTT
>.|TRBJ1-2|TRBV29-1|.
CSVGRQQSSIGYTF
TGCAGCGTTGGAAGGCAGCAAAGTAGTATCGGGTACACCTTC
>.|TRBJ2-2|TRBV18|many
CASSAGTTNTGELFF
TGTGCCAGCTCTGCCGGGACAACGAACACCGGGGAGCTGTTTTTT
>TRBD2|TRBJ2-5|TRBV7-6|few
CASSLGGGGKETQYF
TGTGCCAGCAGCTTAGGTGGGGGGGGGAAGGAGACCCAGTACTTC
>.|TRBJ1-5|TRBV27|few
CASSLSPGSRPQHF
TGTGCCAGCAGTTTATCCCCGGGATCCCGGCCCCAGCATTTT
>.|TRBJ2-6|TRBV6-2/TRBV6-3|few
CASSYSGAPGANVLTF
TGTGCCAGCAGTTACTCAGGGGCACCTGGGGCCAACGTCCTGACTTTC
>TRBD1|TRBJ1-5|TRBV6-2/TRBV6-3|.
CASIHGTGVGQPQHF
TGTGCCAGCATTCACGGGACAGGGGTCGGTCAGCCCCAGCATTTT
>TRBD1|TRBJ1-2|TRBV20-1|.
CSAVVPGQGNYGYTF
TGCAGTGCTGTCGTCCCGGGACAGGGGAACTATGGCTACACCTTC
>TRBD2|TRBJ2-3|TRBV11-2|few
CASSRTSGARGMDTQYF
TGTGCCAGCAGCCGGACTAGCGGGGCCCGCGGGATGGATACGCAGTATTTT
>.|TRBJ2-1|TRBV6-1|.
CASSPQPSEQFF
TGTGCCAGCAGTCCCCAACCCAGTGAGCAGTTCTTC
>TRBD1|TRBJ2-7|TRBV6-2/TRBV6-3|.
CASTRDRVVYEQYF
TGTGCCAGCACCAGGGACAGGGTGGTCTACGAGCAGTACTTC
>TRBD1|TRBJ2-5|TRBV18|many
CASSPGQGLQETQYF
TGTGCCAGCTCACCAGGACAGGGGTTACAAGAGACCCAGTACTTC